This TCR beta chain was sequenced in a study of blood T cell repertoires in COVID-19. Study overall: Spain, Italy and the United States supplied samples that represented acute and convalescent COVID-19. T cells, B-cell-depleted T cells, or PBMCs provided the cDNA or gDNA that served as material.

Authors' methods: The authors estimated nucleated cell counts from reference gene primer amplification. The table came from immunoSEQ multiplex PCR; TCRdb's copy has only in-frame clones and leaves some out. The DNA was the basis for D and trimming; V, J and clone size are from that table. Of more than 150,000 clones in the sample, less than 85% were seen once. V lost 0 bases and J lost 4; bases outside the gene matches: 3. The CDR3 covers 14 residues. From germline, CDR1 is SGHRS and CDR2 YFSETQ. This TCR came from a human donor in a cohort sampled during active COVID-19. The chain uses TRBV5-1 and TRBJ1-2, with 7 positions matching TRBD1. What was sequenced was peripheral blood. CDR3 loop: CASSLVGQPYGYTF. The CDR3, as DNA: TGCGCCAGCAGCTTGGTGGGACAGCCCTATGGCTACACCTTC.